Listed below are T cell receptor beta chains from one sample, sequenced in a study of glioma-infiltrating T cells after dendritic cell vaccination. Clones were read by immunoSEQ multiplex PCR, and TCRdb kept only the in-frame ones, dropping some. Among some 87,000 clones listed, approximately 87% were seen once. Sample: blood, taken before dendritic cell vaccination. These receptors all come from a human donor with glioblastoma. The CDR3 runs from the conserved cysteine through the conserved F or W. D genes are given only for firm matches. A clone size is listed for some rows: how often the clone was seen (once, few, many), or a class if it is expanded.

cdr3_aa: CASSVLGGTEAFF
cdr3_nt: TGTGCCAGCAGTGTCCTGGGGGGAACTGAAGCTTTCTTT
d_call: .
clone_size: .
j_call: TRBJ1-1
v_call: TRBV27
cdr3_length: 13

cdr3_aa: CASSSASGGANTGELFF
cdr3_nt: TGTGCCAGCAGTTCAGCTAGCGGGGGGGCGAACACCGGGGAGCTGTTTTTT
d_call: TRBD2
clone_size: .
j_call: TRBJ2-2
v_call: TRBV6-4
cdr3_length: 17

cdr3_aa: CASGEGAGSALEQFF
cdr3_nt: TGCGCCAGCGGGGAAGGAGCGGGTTCGGCCCTAGAGCAGTTCTTC
d_call: .
clone_size: .
j_call: TRBJ2-1
v_call: TRBV4-1
cdr3_length: 15

cdr3_aa: CAISRTSGDAYNEQFF
cdr3_nt: TGTGCCATCAGTCGGACTAGCGGGGACGCCTACAATGAGCAGTTCTTC
d_call: TRBD2
clone_size: .
j_call: TRBJ2-1
v_call: TRBV10-3
cdr3_length: 16

cdr3_aa: CASSSEGAGNQPQHF
cdr3_nt: TGCGCCAGCAGCTCCGAGGGGGCTGGCAATCAGCCCCAGCATTTT
d_call: TRBD1
clone_size: .
j_call: TRBJ1-5
v_call: TRBV5-1
cdr3_length: 15

cdr3_aa: CASRQGGSPLHF
cdr3_nt: TGTGCCAGCAGACAGGGCGGATCACCCCTCCACTTT
d_call: .
clone_size: few
j_call: TRBJ1-6
v_call: TRBV6-6
cdr3_length: 12

cdr3_aa: CASSWTSGGGTDTQYF
cdr3_nt: TGTGCCAGCTCCTGGACTAGCGGGGGCGGGACAGATACGCAGTATTTT
d_call: TRBD2
clone_size: .
j_call: TRBJ2-3
v_call: TRBV18
cdr3_length: 16

cdr3_aa: CASSERGLSYGYTF
cdr3_nt: TGTGCCAGCAGTGAAAGGGGACTGAGCTATGGCTACACCTTC
d_call: .
clone_size: few
j_call: TRBJ1-2
v_call: TRBV6-1
cdr3_length: 14

cdr3_aa: CASSMGRRGRDEQYF
cdr3_nt: TGTGCCAGTAGTATGGGCCGGCGGGGGAGGGACGAGCAGTACTTC
d_call: TRBD2
clone_size: .
j_call: TRBJ2-7
v_call: TRBV19
cdr3_length: 15

cdr3_aa: CSALTSGTNEQFF
cdr3_nt: TGCAGCGCCCTGACTAGCGGGACCAATGAGCAGTTCTTC
d_call: TRBD2
clone_size: .
j_call: TRBJ2-1
v_call: TRBV29-1
cdr3_length: 13

cdr3_aa: CASRGELTISIQYF
cdr3_nt: TGTGCCAGCCGGGGGGAGCTAACGATCAGCATTCAGTACTTC
d_call: TRBD2
clone_size: .
j_call: TRBJ2-4
v_call: TRBV7-6
cdr3_length: 14

cdr3_aa: CSALINTEAFF
cdr3_nt: TGCAGCGCCTTAATAAACACTGAAGCTTTCTTT
d_call: .
clone_size: .
j_call: TRBJ1-1
v_call: TRBV29-1
cdr3_length: 11

cdr3_aa: CASSVSGQGNTGELFF
cdr3_nt: TGTGCCAGCAGTGTCTCCGGACAGGGAAACACCGGGGAGCTGTTTTTT
d_call: TRBD1
clone_size: .
j_call: TRBJ2-2
v_call: TRBV6-1
cdr3_length: 16

cdr3_aa: CASSSGTVEYF
cdr3_nt: TGTGCCAGCAGCTCCGGGACAGTGGAGTACTTC
d_call: TRBD1
clone_size: .
j_call: TRBJ2-7
v_call: TRBV7-2
cdr3_length: 11

cdr3_aa: CASSLAVERGNEQFF
cdr3_nt: TGCGCCAGCAGCTTGGCCGTAGAAAGGGGGAATGAGCAGTTCTTC
d_call: .
clone_size: .
j_call: TRBJ2-1
v_call: TRBV5-1
cdr3_length: 15

cdr3_aa: CASSLGAYGYTF
cdr3_nt: TGTGCCAGCAGCTTAGGGGCCTATGGCTACACCTTC
d_call: .
clone_size: .
j_call: TRBJ1-2
v_call: TRBV7-9
cdr3_length: 12

cdr3_aa: CASSSYRDRVYNEQFF
cdr3_nt: TGTGCCAGCAGCTCTTACCGGGACAGAGTCTACAATGAGCAGTTCTTC
d_call: TRBD1
clone_size: .
j_call: TRBJ2-1
v_call: TRBV5-8
cdr3_length: 16

cdr3_aa: CASTTLPGLEAFF
cdr3_nt: TGTGCCAGCACTACCCTTCCGGGACTCGAAGCTTTCTTT
d_call: .
clone_size: once
j_call: TRBJ1-1
v_call: TRBV7-2
cdr3_length: 13

cdr3_aa: CASRSLAGVHEQYF
cdr3_nt: TGTGCCAGCAGGTCTCTAGCGGGAGTCCACGAGCAGTACTTC
d_call: TRBD2
clone_size: .
j_call: TRBJ2-7
v_call: TRBV7-3
cdr3_length: 14

cdr3_aa: CASSAGTSGYNEQFF
cdr3_nt: TGCGCCAGCAGCGCCGGGACTAGCGGCTACAATGAGCAGTTCTTC
d_call: TRBD2
clone_size: .
j_call: TRBJ2-1
v_call: TRBV5-1
cdr3_length: 15

cdr3_aa: CASSEKEAVAQHF
cdr3_nt: TGTGCCAGCAGTGAAAAGGAGGCAGTAGCCCAGCATTTT
d_call: .
clone_size: .
j_call: TRBJ1-5
v_call: TRBV6-1
cdr3_length: 13

cdr3_aa: CASSLEVRGLLAGDETQYF
cdr3_nt: TGTGCCAGCAGCTTAGAGGTGAGGGGACTTCTAGCGGGAGACGAGACCCAGTACTTC
d_call: TRBD2
clone_size: .
j_call: TRBJ2-5
v_call: TRBV11-2
cdr3_length: 19

cdr3_aa: CSVQIGGFSEAFF
cdr3_nt: TGCAGCGTTCAGATAGGGGGCTTTTCTGAAGCTTTCTTT
d_call: TRBD1
clone_size: .
j_call: TRBJ1-1
v_call: TRBV29-1
cdr3_length: 13

cdr3_aa: CASSYFGPGGNEQYF
cdr3_nt: TGTGCCAGCAGTTACTTTGGGCCAGGGGGCAACGAGCAGTACTTC
d_call: TRBD1
clone_size: once
j_call: TRBJ2-7
v_call: TRBV6-5
cdr3_length: 15

cdr3_aa: CASSSSPRTTYEQYF
cdr3_nt: TGTGCCAGCAGTTCCAGTCCTCGGACAACCTACGAGCAGTACTTC
d_call: .
clone_size: .
j_call: TRBJ2-7
v_call: TRBV6-5
cdr3_length: 15

cdr3_aa: CASSVHRVSPYEQYF
cdr3_nt: TGCGCCAGCAGCGTTCACAGGGTTTCTCCTTACGAGCAGTACTTC
d_call: .
clone_size: .
j_call: TRBJ2-7
v_call: TRBV5-1
cdr3_length: 15

cdr3_aa: CPGFPNEQFF
cdr3_nt: TGCCCCGGTTTTCCGAATGAGCAGTTCTTC
d_call: .
clone_size: once
j_call: TRBJ2-1
v_call: TRBV23-1
cdr3_length: 10

cdr3_aa: CSVARAGTTDTQYF
cdr3_nt: TGCAGCGTTGCCAGGGCCGGCACCACAGATACGCAGTATTTT
d_call: .
clone_size: .
j_call: TRBJ2-3
v_call: TRBV29-1
cdr3_length: 14

cdr3_aa: CASSQAGGHQETQYF
cdr3_nt: TGTGCCAGCAGTCAAGCGGGGGGCCATCAAGAGACCCAGTACTTC
d_call: TRBD2
clone_size: .
j_call: TRBJ2-5
v_call: TRBV27
cdr3_length: 15

cdr3_aa: CASSLAGAFRGYTF
cdr3_nt: TGTGCCAGCAGCTTGGCGGGAGCCTTCAGAGGCTACACCTTC
d_call: .
clone_size: .
j_call: TRBJ1-2
v_call: TRBV5-6
cdr3_length: 14

cdr3_aa: CASSLAGGGEQYF
cdr3_nt: TGTGCCAGCAGTCTAGCAGGGGGCGGCGAGCAGTACTTC
d_call: TRBD1
clone_size: .
j_call: TRBJ2-7
v_call: TRBV2
cdr3_length: 13

cdr3_aa: CASSSTGGTNEKLFF
cdr3_nt: TGCGCCAGCAGTTCGACAGGGGGCACTAATGAAAAACTGTTTTTT
d_call: TRBD1
clone_size: .
j_call: TRBJ1-4
v_call: TRBV5-1
cdr3_length: 15

cdr3_aa: CASSLGRLRNTGELFF
cdr3_nt: TGTGCCAGCAGCCTTGGGAGATTGCGAAACACCGGGGAGCTGTTTTTT
d_call: .
clone_size: few
j_call: TRBJ2-2
v_call: TRBV7-2
cdr3_length: 16

cdr3_aa: CASSQDLLSSHSGELFF
cdr3_nt: TGTGCCAGCAGCCAAGATCTTTTGTCTAGCCATTCCGGGGAGCTGTTTTTT
d_call: .
clone_size: .
j_call: TRBJ2-2
v_call: TRBV14
cdr3_length: 17

cdr3_aa: CASSADTYEQYF
cdr3_nt: TGCGCCAGCAGCGCGGACACCTACGAGCAGTACTTC
d_call: .
clone_size: .
j_call: TRBJ2-7
v_call: TRBV5-1
cdr3_length: 12

cdr3_aa: CASSPQGASGNTIYF
cdr3_nt: TGCGCCAGCAGTCCGCAGGGGGCAAGTGGAAACACCATATATTTT
d_call: TRBD1
clone_size: .
j_call: TRBJ1-3
v_call: TRBV5-1
cdr3_length: 15

cdr3_aa: CAWTRRGPSYEQYF
cdr3_nt: TGTGCCTGGACCCGGCGGGGACCCTCCTACGAGCAGTACTTC
d_call: .
clone_size: once
j_call: TRBJ2-7
v_call: TRBV30
cdr3_length: 14

cdr3_aa: CASSIDDGYNEQFF
cdr3_nt: TGTGCCAGTAGTATAGATGACGGGTACAATGAGCAGTTCTTC
d_call: .
clone_size: .
j_call: TRBJ2-1
v_call: TRBV19
cdr3_length: 14

cdr3_aa: CASSLQGERGYTF
cdr3_nt: TGTGCCAGCAGCCTTCAGGGGGAGCGGGGCTACACCTTC
d_call: TRBD1
clone_size: medium-sized
j_call: TRBJ1-2
v_call: TRBV13
cdr3_length: 13

cdr3_aa: CASMKVAGTYNEQFF
cdr3_nt: TGTGCCAGTATGAAGGTAGCGGGGACCTACAATGAGCAGTTCTTC
d_call: TRBD2
clone_size: once
j_call: TRBJ2-1
v_call: TRBV19
cdr3_length: 15

cdr3_aa: CASSALDREYGYTF
cdr3_nt: TGTGCCAGCAGCGCTCTGGACAGGGAATATGGCTACACCTTC
d_call: TRBD1
clone_size: .
j_call: TRBJ1-2
v_call: TRBV7-3
cdr3_length: 14